This is a list of T cell receptor beta chains from one sample in a study of T cells in localized non-small cell lung cancer. Using immunoSEQ multiplex PCR, the repertoire was profiled, and TCRdb retains in-frame clones only, with some absent. The table has around 69,000 clones, 90% seen once. The material was peripheral blood, obtained before any cancer treatment. The source is a woman aged 35 to 75 with stage I lung adenocarcinoma. Each CDR3 is given with its conserved first and last residue. The D gene is left open where the match is weak. Clone size appears in some rows only: once, few, many, or a class for an expanded clone.

D,J,size,V,CDR3,DNA
.,TRBJ1-6,.,TRBV6-1,CASSADQNSPLHF,TGTGCCAGCAGTGCGGACCAGAATTCACCCCTCCACTTT
TRBD1,TRBJ1-1,.,TRBV19,CASSIRTGDPEAFF,TGTGCCAGTAGTATCCGCACAGGGGACCCTGAAGCTTTCTTT
TRBD2,TRBJ2-7,.,TRBV18,CASSRERGLSYEQYF,TGTGCCAGCTCACGGGAGCGGGGGCTCTCCTACGAGCAGTACTTC
.,TRBJ1-1,.,TRBV2,CARDEGGTEAFF,TGTGCCAGAGACGAGGGGGGCACTGAAGCTTTCTTT
TRBD1,TRBJ1-6,.,TRBV19,CASRRTGNNSPLHF,TGTGCCAGTAGGAGGACAGGGAATAATTCACCCCTCCACTTT
.,TRBJ2-5,.,TRBV11-2,CASSFQETQYF,TGTGCCAGCAGCTTCCAAGAGACCCAGTACTTC
.,TRBJ1-1,.,TRBV18,CASSPLGGGHTEAFF,TGTGCCAGCTCACCCCTGGGGGGGGGCCATACTGAAGCTTTCTTT
.,TRBJ1-4,.,TRBV2,CASQRDRKATNEKLFF,TGTGCCAGCCAACGGGACCGAAAAGCAACTAATGAAAAACTGTTTTTT
TRBD1,TRBJ1-5,.,TRBV28,CASSPQGVVNQPQHF,TGTGCCAGCAGCCCACAGGGGGTGGTCAATCAGCCCCAGCATTTT
.,TRBJ1-2,.,TRBV29-1,CSVDGYTF,TGCAGCGTTGACGGCTACACCTTC
.,TRBJ1-4,.,TRBV7-2,CASSLLMGAPGTNEKLFF,TGTGCCAGCAGCTTGCTCATGGGGGCGCCGGGCACTAATGAAAAACTGTTTTTT
.,TRBJ1-4,once,TRBV11-2,CASSPTGRKNLEKLFF,TGTGCCAGCAGCCCCACCGGACGGAAGAACTTGGAAAAACTGTTTTTT
.,TRBJ1-5,.,TRBV20-1,CSAPDAPNQHF,TGCAGTGCTCCTGACGCCCCCAACCAGCATTTT
.,TRBJ1-2,.,TRBV9,CASSVEEGGGYTF,TGTGCCAGCAGCGTAGAGGAGGGAGGAGGCTACACCTTC
.,TRBJ2-7,.,TRBV29-1,CSVTRQVEPYEQYF,TGCAGCGTTACAAGACAGGTGGAGCCGTACGAGCAGTACTTC
.,TRBJ2-1,.,TRBV28,CASSLLSGSYNEQFF,TGTGCCAGCAGTTTATTAAGCGGATCCTACAATGAGCAGTTCTTC